The following is a T cell receptor beta chain sequence with its context. This receptor's antigen is unknown. Within one base of it there is no much larger clone, and no base qualities were kept. The data are from a study of cytomegalovirus exposure and HLA in healthy donors (dated by TCRdb to about 2017). At the level of the whole study: An earlier analysis of several hundred of the donors reported 276 Gb of sequence data and around 120 million unique TCR beta sequences obtained from some 200 million T cells. Along with the approximately 700-subject first cohort, a separate validation cohort of over a hundred different subjects was used. Rather than using new phenotypic data, the later analysis identified candidate immune exposures from TCR beta sequences and from how often those sequences occurred across donors. An earlier analysis of nearly 600 of the donors applied high-throughput TCR beta sequencing to assess whether each TCR beta V gene segment acted as functional or pseudogenic. Typing coverage differed by locus: A, B, C, DRB1 and DQB1 were typed in about 629-640 donors, DQA1 in 500 to 550, DPA1 in nearly 610, and DPB1 in 400 to 480. The genetic ancestry cluster associated with self-reported Caucasian donors included about 81% of the 398 genotyped donors. To predict cytomegalovirus infection status, the study combined high-throughput TCR immunosequencing, statistical association of individual TCRs with disease status, and machine learning. Among 398 genotyped donors of the cohort, an average of about 240,000 unique TCR beta nucleotide sequences were sequenced per donor, roughly 20% of them non-productive. To study patterns of TCR occurrence, a later analysis re-analyzed previously published TCR beta repertoires from around 670 donors and added high-resolution HLA genotyping. Genome-wide SNP genotypes for about 65% of the 666 donors were used in a later genetic analysis, which treated that subset as a discovery cohort. The study was designed to test whether signatures of past pathogen exposure could be identified by cataloging public T cell receptors. Class I and class II HLA loci were covered by the typing at four-digit resolution. Because of strong linkage in the cohort, roughly five DR-DQ haplotypes were treated as single units for association and clustering. Donor age, sex, ethnicity and CMV serostatus were compiled alongside the repertoire data. The T cell repertoires of 666 subjects were profiled by immunosequencing and related to cytomegalovirus serostatus. Approximately 300 gigabases of sequencing data and around 88 million unique TCR sequences made up an early release that covered some 640 HLA-typed donors. All discovery cohort repertoires had been generated using a single sequencing platform.

Findings and caveats that apply to the study as a whole: A group of highly shared sequence variants was considered likely to be a technical artifact of the sequencing pipeline. A further reported finding was that TCR beta sequences accurately predicted the HLA-A and HLA-B alleles for most subjects in the first cohort. A later analysis reported that several top co-occurrence clusters appeared linked to parvovirus B19, influenza, CMV and Epstein-Barr virus. In vitro tests confirmed that a few of the cytomegalovirus-associated TCR beta chains recognize cytomegalovirus antigens. Some IMGT-functional V segments, including TRBV6-2 and TRBV6-3, could not be told apart with the 87-base-pair reads, so those segments were excluded. Immune exposure information for the cohort was limited to CMV serostatus. Presence/absence analyses assumed roughly uniform sequencing depth across donors, an assumption that may not hold. This cohort had only TCR beta chains sequenced, and the lack of alpha or paired-chain data limited which features could be detected. Because HLA typing was missing for some donors at each locus, association tests included only the typed subset. Seventeen rarely observed V segments, including chromosome 9 orphons, were excluded from the earlier analysis of approximately 600 of the donors because counts were too low. In a later analysis, HLA-associated TCR beta chains were found to be more clonally expanded and to have lower generation probabilities than equally common non-associated chains. Specific HLA alleles were associated with 15,000 to 20,000 TCR beta sequences at a false discovery rate of 0.05 in a later analysis. In an earlier analysis of about 600 of the donors, most TCR beta V segments appeared in productive rearrangements about 87% or about 30% of the time, broadly matching IMGT annotations. The classifier was reported to diagnose cytomegalovirus status with high specificity and sensitivity in both the original cohort and the validation cohort. A later analysis found that most CMV-associated TCR beta chains appeared HLA-restricted, with HLA associations seemingly driven largely by CMV exposure. Strong co-occurrence of HLA alleles, especially DR and DQ, made assigning TCR associations to individual alleles difficult. According to a later analysis, TCR association rates differed among HLA loci, with DRB1 alleles showing the most associated TCRs and HLA-C alleles showing the fewest. Correlated functional status among segregating V segments might reflect linkage disequilibrium, but an unknown experimental factor could not be ruled out. Compared with the approximately 670-donor mean, donors in an Asian-associated ancestry cluster had fewer N-insertions in productive TCRs, according to a later genetic analysis. The study gave a list of more than 150 TCR beta chains associated with cytomegalovirus. According to the authors, the approach could potentially be generalized to other disease states and immunological phenotypes. In a later genetic analysis, a missense DCLRE1C variant was associated with V-gene and J-gene trimming of TCR beta chains, and the association was replicated in an independent cohort. Most TCR sequences were seen in very few donors, while some public TCRs were found in many individuals.

The cohort consisted of hundreds of healthy bone marrow donors. All cohort members were sampled while nominally healthy, although unrecorded immune exposures were likely present. The donor tested CMV seropositive, placing the donor among the roughly 300 seropositive members of the cohort. Every donor gave a peripheral blood sample, and the peripheral blood mononuclear cells from that sample were used for TCR beta sequencing. The Qiagen DNeasy Blood Extraction Kit was used to extract genomic DNA from the blood cell samples. Trimming leaves V shorter by 3 bases and J shorter by 4 bases, with the junction holding 4 bases beyond the gene matches. The CDR3, from cysteine to phenylalanine, totals 14 residues. Here the CDR3 DNA is all that survives: 42 bases in frame from base 1. According to the germline V gene, CDR1 reads MDHEN and CDR2 reads SYDVKM. The method behind the library was the immunoSEQ multiplex PCR assay. For the multiplex PCR, a mixture combining 60 forward primers for TCR Vbeta segments and 13 reverse primers for TCR Jbeta segments was used. The CDR3 region of rearranged TCR beta genes was amplified from genomic DNA with a multiplex PCR assay. The Illumina HiSeq System was used to sequence the amplified TCR beta libraries as 87-base-pair reads. As for the original processing: A later analysis counted tens of millions of unique TCR beta chains across the 550 to 750 repertoires, and 9 million to 14 million of these chains were shared by at least two donors. A nearest-neighbor algorithm error-corrected the raw reads and collapsed the reads into unique sequences, merging closely related sequences to remove PCR and sequencing errors. CDR3 sequences were aligned to IMGT reference sequences to assign V, D and J gene segments. Each retained sequence needed at least a six-nucleotide match to both a V gene segment and a J gene segment. A rearrangement counted as productive if the CDR3 had no stop codons and remained in frame with V and J, and every other rearrangement counted as non-productive. Following IMGT convention, CDR3 was defined as the stretch from the second conserved V-encoded cysteine to the conserved J-encoded phenylalanine. Sequences without an unambiguous match to a single V gene segment were excluded from the earlier analysis of about 600 of the donors. In an earlier analysis of 587 of the donors, a V segment was called functional when productive rearrangements were above 56.7%, and segregating when the standard deviation between donors exceeded 5%. A statistical classification framework was built for diagnosing cytomegalovirus status from the catalog of TCR beta chain sequences. A later analysis assigned V and J genes by comparing TCR nucleotide sequences with IMGT/GENE-DB human TR gene sequences. A later analysis assigned CDR3 sequences and most-parsimonious VDJ recombination scenarios with the TCRdist pipeline. In a later analysis, every TCR beta chain was defined by the combination of its CDR3 amino acid sequence and its V-gene family, and reads without a unique V-gene family were dropped. A later analysis removed nearly 600 highly shared, low-generation-probability nucleotide sequences to deal with suspected cross-contamination and a sequencing artifact. In a later analysis, a clonal expansion index was calculated for each public chain from normalized within-repertoire ranks of inferred template counts. In a later analysis, generation probabilities were computed with a VDJ recombination model fitted to out-of-frame rearrangements, and the resulting probabilities were checked against IGoR. Hypergeometric tests were used in a later analysis to score TCR-TCR, TCR-HLA and TCR-CMV co-occurrence, with a repertoire-size bias correction applied to the TCR pairs. False discovery rates were estimated in a later analysis by permuting HLA or CMV assignments 20 times. A later analysis grouped co-occurring TCRs with DBSCAN, adding TCRdist sequence similarity when clustering within HLA-allele-positive subsets. Repertoires with fewer than 30,000 or more than 120,000 public chains, plus five repertoires with anomalous nucleotide sharing, were excluded from co-occurrence clustering. Sourced from immuneACCESS, this table was stored by TCRdb with only in-frame sequences that have V and J called. A share of the clones is absent; for the studies checked, an unresolved V gene accounts for under half, and the remainder has no known explanation. V and J calls and clone size are those listed in that table; D and trimming were worked out from the DNA. For this sample the table gives 150,000 to 200,000 clones, of which roughly 77% were detected only once. About 7.7% of the sample is taken by the ten largest.

Source material: PBMCs. This receptor was identified in a woman aged 40 to 50 in good health and CMV-seropositive. This chain joins TRBV28 to TRBJ2-7; TRBD2 aligns with 9 central bases. The sequenced DNA is TGTGCCAGCAGTTTTGCGCTAGCGGGATACGAGCAGTACTTC. Its protein product is CASSFALAGYEQYF.